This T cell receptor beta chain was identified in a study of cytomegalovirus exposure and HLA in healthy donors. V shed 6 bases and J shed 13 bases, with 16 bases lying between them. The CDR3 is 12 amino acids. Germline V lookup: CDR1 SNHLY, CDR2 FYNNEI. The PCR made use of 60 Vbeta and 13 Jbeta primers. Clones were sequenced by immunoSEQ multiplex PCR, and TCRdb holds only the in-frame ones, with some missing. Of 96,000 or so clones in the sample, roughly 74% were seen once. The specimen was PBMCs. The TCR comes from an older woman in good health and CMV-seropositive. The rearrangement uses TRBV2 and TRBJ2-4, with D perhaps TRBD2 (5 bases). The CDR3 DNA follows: TGTGCCAGCAGGAGGGAACTTTTCTCCCAGTACTTC. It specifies CASRRELFSQYF.